Presented here are 7 T cell receptor beta chains from one specimen sequenced in a study of vaccination effects on CD4 cells after COVID-19. CD4+ T cells specific for antigen were expanded with viral peptide pools by the ViraFEST assay before sequencing. It was after 10 days of culture that CD4+ T cells were isolated. Vaccine recipients, nucleocapsid antibody negative, had no prior SARS-CoV-2 infection. Their specific antigens are unknown. Here immunoSEQ multiplex PCR was the method, and the copy in TCRdb shows in-frame clones only, minus some. The profile covers about 73,000 clones, with around 79% appearing a single time and less than 3% taken by the ten largest. Material: CD4+ T cells from PBMCs cultured with HCoV-NL63 spike peptides, obtained before COVID-19 vaccination. The receptor source for this set is a human donor who received a COVID-19 vaccine.

The chain couples TRBV7-2 to TRBJ2-5; TRBD2 agrees at 7 bases. The CDR3 contains 16 residues. V lost 5 bases to trimming and J lost 5 bases; unmatched junction nucleotides: 14. Germline V CDR1 and CDR2: SGHTA, FQGNSA. The CDR3 sequence is CASSPDRLAAGETQYF. The CDR3 DNA reads as TGTGCCAGCAGCCCAGACCGGCTAGCGGCTGGGGAGACCCAGTACTTC.

The rearrangement joins TRBV2 to TRBJ1-5, with D possibly being TRBD1 (5 bases). The CDR3 spans 13 residues. The germline V gene has CDR1 SNHLY and CDR2 FYNNEI. V lost 3 bases and J lost 5, with 8 bases in between. The CDR3 DNA sequence: TGTGCCAGCAGTGATGAAGGGGATCAGCCCCAGCATTTT. The encoded protein is CASSDEGDQPQHF.

This sequence joins TRBV11-3 and TRBJ2-4; TRBD2 agrees at 7 bases. The CDR3 has 16 amino acids. V lost 1 base and J lost 7; bases outside the gene matches: 10. Germline V CDR1 and CDR2: SGHNT, YENEEA. CDR3 in DNA: TGTGCCAGCAGCTTAGTTCCAGCGAGGGAGGGGAACATTCAGTACTTC. Translating it yields CASSLVPAREGNIQYF. Using reference TRBV11-3 and TRBJ2-4 for the parts outside the CDR3, the full variable domain is EAGVVQSPRYKIIEKKQPVAFWCNPISGHNTLYWYLQNLGQGPELLIRYENEEAVDDSQLPKDRFSAERLKGVDSTLKIQPAELGDSAVYLCASSLVPAREGNIQYFGAGTRLSVL.

V gene TRBV20-1 combines with J gene TRBJ2-1, with D hard to call. The CDR3 has 10 amino acids. Germline CDR1 reads DFQATT; CDR2 reads SNEGSKA (reference sequence). Between the trimmed V and J ends, which lost 3 bases and 8 bases, there was a span of 5 bases. The CDR3 loop is CSARMDEQFF. In DNA form, the CDR3 reads TGCAGTGCTAGGATGGATGAGCAGTTCTTC.

J is TRBJ1-2 and V is TRBV6-1, with unresolved D. The ends were cut back, 1 base at V and 4 bases at J, with 10 bases in the middle. The CDR3 totals 14 residues. From germline, CDR1 is MNHNS and CDR2 SASEGT. The CDR3 region has the DNA TGTGCCAGCAGTGAAGGACCGGTCTCCTATGGCTACACCTTC. Translation: CASSEGPVSYGYTF.

A word on this clone: Different DNA sequences within this sample yield the same CDR3. The DNA for the CDR3 is TGCGCCAGCAGCTCTCAGGGGGCTAACTATGGCTACACCTTC. It encodes CASSSQGANYGYTF. J is TRBJ1-2 and V is TRBV5-1, with 7 nucleotides matching TRBD1. From germline, CDR1 is SGHRS and CDR2 YFSETQ. V lost 3 bases and J lost 0; bases outside the gene matches: 2. The CDR3 has 14 amino acids.

This clone turned up a few times. The chain recombines TRBV18 with TRBJ1-5; D ambiguous. The CDR3 is made up of 13 amino acids. V lost 2 bases to trimming and J lost 1 base, with 3 bases between them. Germline V gives CDR1 KGHSH, CDR2 LQKENI. The DNA of the CDR3 is TGTGCCAGCTCACCAGGCAGCAATCAGCCCCAGCATTTT. It is translated as CASSPGSNQPQHF.